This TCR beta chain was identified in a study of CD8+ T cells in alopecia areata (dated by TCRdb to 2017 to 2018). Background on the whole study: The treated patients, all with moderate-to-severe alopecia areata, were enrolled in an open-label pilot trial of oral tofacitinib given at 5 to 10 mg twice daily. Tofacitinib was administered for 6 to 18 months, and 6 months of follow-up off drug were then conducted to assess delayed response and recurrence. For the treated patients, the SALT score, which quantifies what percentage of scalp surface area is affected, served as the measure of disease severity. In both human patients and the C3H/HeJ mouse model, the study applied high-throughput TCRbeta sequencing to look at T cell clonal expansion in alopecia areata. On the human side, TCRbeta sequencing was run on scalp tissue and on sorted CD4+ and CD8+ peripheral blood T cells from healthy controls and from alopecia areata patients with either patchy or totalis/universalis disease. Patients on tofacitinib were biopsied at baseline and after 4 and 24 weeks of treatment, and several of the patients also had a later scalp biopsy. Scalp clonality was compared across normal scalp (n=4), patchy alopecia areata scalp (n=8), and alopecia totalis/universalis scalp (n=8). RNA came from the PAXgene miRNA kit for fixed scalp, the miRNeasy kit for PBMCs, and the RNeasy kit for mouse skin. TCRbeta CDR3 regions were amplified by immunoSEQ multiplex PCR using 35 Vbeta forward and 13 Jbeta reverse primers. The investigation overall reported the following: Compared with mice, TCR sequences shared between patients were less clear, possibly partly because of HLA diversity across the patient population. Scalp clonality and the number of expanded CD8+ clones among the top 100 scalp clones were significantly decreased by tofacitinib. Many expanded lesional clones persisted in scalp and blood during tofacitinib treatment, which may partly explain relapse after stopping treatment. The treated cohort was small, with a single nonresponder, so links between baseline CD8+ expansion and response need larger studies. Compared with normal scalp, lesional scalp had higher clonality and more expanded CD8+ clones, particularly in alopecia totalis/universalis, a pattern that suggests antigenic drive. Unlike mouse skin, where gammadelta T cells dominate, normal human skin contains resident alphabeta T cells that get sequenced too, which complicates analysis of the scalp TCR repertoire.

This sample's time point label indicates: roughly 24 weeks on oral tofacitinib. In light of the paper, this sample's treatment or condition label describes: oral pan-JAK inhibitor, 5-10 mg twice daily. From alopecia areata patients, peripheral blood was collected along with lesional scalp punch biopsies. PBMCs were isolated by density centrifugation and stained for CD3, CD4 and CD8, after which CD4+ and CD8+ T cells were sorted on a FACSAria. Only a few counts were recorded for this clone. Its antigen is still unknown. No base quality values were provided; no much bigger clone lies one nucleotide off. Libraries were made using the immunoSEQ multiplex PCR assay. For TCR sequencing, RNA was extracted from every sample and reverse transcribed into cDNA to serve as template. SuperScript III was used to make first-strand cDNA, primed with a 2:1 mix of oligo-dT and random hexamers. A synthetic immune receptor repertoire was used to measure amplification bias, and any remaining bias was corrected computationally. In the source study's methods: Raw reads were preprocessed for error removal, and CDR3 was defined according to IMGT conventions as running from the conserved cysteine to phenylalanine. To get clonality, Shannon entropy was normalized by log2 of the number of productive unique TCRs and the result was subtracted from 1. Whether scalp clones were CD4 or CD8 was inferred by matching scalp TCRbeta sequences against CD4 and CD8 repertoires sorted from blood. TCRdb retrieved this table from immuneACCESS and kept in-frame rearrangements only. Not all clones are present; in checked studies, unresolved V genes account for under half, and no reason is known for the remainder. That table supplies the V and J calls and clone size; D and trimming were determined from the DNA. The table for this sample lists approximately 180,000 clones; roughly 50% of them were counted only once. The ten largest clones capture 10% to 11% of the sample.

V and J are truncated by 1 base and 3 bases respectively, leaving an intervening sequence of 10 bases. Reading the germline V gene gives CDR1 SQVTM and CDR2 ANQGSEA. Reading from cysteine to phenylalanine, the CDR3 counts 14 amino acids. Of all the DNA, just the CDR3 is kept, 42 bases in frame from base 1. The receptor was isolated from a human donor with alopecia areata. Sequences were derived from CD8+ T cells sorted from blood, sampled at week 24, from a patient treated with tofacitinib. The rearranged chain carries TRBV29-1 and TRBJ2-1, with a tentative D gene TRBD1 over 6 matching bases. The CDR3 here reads CSVEGQADYNEQFF. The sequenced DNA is TGCAGCGTTGAAGGACAGGCAGACTACAATGAGCAGTTCTTC.